This TCR beta chain was documented in a study of OX40 agonist ivuxolimab in advanced cancers. Study background: In three patients, partial responses were observed, one with hepatocellular carcinoma and two with cutaneous melanoma. General observations from the study: Among the lowest peripheral clonal expansion occurred in 0.1-3.0 mg/kg partial responders. The average count of expanded clones was higher among CD8+ T cells than among CD4+.

This clone was observed once. What it binds is not known. This CDR3 is 17 amino acids long. Blood samples were obtained at baseline, cycle 4 day 1, and cycle 7 day 1. Some clones are missing from TCRdb's copy, which holds only in-frame ones; the method was immunoSEQ multiplex PCR. The table records 84,000 or so clones, 85% to 95% of them present only once. This receptor was taken from an adult with an advanced solid tumor such as melanoma, head and neck, liver or kidney cancer. The rearrangement uses TRBV21-1 and TRBJ1-4; the table gives TRBD1 as D, unverified against the DNA. TRBV21-1 is a documented pseudogene. The sequences come from CD4+ or CD8+ T cells sorted from blood, collected in a trial of the OX40 agonist ivuxolimab. As DNA, the CDR3 is TGTGCCAGCAGCACTCCTGGCCCCGATGCCATTAATGAAAAACTGTTTTTT. This codes for CASSTPGPDAINEKLFF.